The sequence of this T cell receptor (beta chain) was determined in a study of HIV-infected patients and healthy controls. With V trimmed by 3 bases and J by 1 base, 6 bases remained unmatched. This CDR3 is built from 15 residues. Germline V gene lookup returns CDR1 DFQATT and CDR2 SNEGSKA (reference sequence). About 480 ng RNA was reverse transcribed with alpha and beta constant-region primers. Using multiplexing indices, alpha and beta chain libraries were generated apart by chain-specific third strand synthesis. TCRdb independently ran MiXCR on the 5' RACE reads; one entry per CDR3 protein. Here the sample spans thousands of distinct CDR3 sequences, around 8.6% being singletons. This clonotype showed up just a few times. The repertoire came from unfractionated whole blood and reflected all unsorted peripheral T cells.

The chain has TRBV20-1 and TRBJ1-3; 7 bases line up with TRBD1. The source of this sequence is an adult with HIV infection. Material: blood, obtained before antiretroviral therapy. DNA for the CDR3: TGCAGTGCTAGGGATGACAGGGCATCTGGAAACACCATATATTTT. Translation: CSARDDRASGNTIYF.